These 4 T cell receptor beta chains were sequenced from one sample in a study of T cell changes during pregnancy in multiple sclerosis. Generated by immunoSEQ multiplex PCR, the TCRdb table keeps only in-frame clones and is missing some. The sample lists more than 30,000 clones; roughly 90% were seen once. The input for sequencing was CD4+ T cells from peripheral blood mononuclear cells, taken before pregnancy. The receptors originated from a female donor with multiple sclerosis, enrolled in a pregnancy study.

The chain links TRBV7-9 to TRBJ2-5; TRBD1 might be the D (5 bases). V lost 5 bases, J lost 11 bases, and 12 bases lay in between. The V gene's germline CDR1 is SEHNR and CDR2 FQNEAQ (reference sequence). This CDR3 is built from 11 residues. The CDR3 loop is CASSEKGPQYF. The CDR3 DNA follows: TGTGCCAGCAGCGAGAAGGGGCCGCAGTACTTC.

The chain links TRBV29-1 to TRBJ1-2; D gene unclear. V shed 6 bases and J shed 0 bases, with 8 bases lying between them. The germline CDR1 and CDR2 sequences are SQVTM and ANQGSEA. The CDR3 sequence is 12 residues long. The CDR3 spells CSVQGANYGYTF. The CDR3 DNA sequence: TGCAGCGTCCAAGGAGCTAACTATGGCTACACCTTC.

This clone was seen once. V is TRBV9 and J is TRBJ2-3; TRBD2 matches at 15 bases. The CDR3 contains 16 residues. Germline loops: CDR1 SGDLS, CDR2 YYNGEE. V was pared by 2 bases and J by 5 bases, with 3 bases of the junction left unmatched. The CDR3 DNA reads TGTGCCAGCAGCGTTGGGACTAGCGGGGGGAAAGATACGCAGTATTTT. Translated: CASSVGTSGGKDTQYF. The variable domain in full, with the rest retrieved from reference TRBV9 and TRBJ2-3, is DSGVTQTPKHLITATGQRVTLRCSPRSGDLSVYWYQQSLDQGLQFLIQYYNGEERAKGNILERFSAQQFPDLHSELNLSSLELGDSALYFCASSVGTSGGKDTQYFGPGTRLTVL.

The genes are TRBV6-6 and TRBJ1-4; 8 nucleotides line up with TRBD1. With V trimmed by 6 bases and J by 0 bases, 6 bases remained unmatched. Germline values: CDR1 MNHNY, CDR2 SVGAGI (reference sequence). This CDR3 spans 16 amino acids. The DNA of the CDR3 is TGTGCCAGCAGCTCCGGGACAGGTCCAACTAATGAAAAACTGTTTTTT. Residues: CASSSGTGPTNEKLFF.